The TCR beta chain under discussion was sequenced for a study of blood T cell repertoires in COVID-19. At the level of the study: T cells, B-cell-depleted T cells, or PBMCs supplied cDNA or gDNA.

Source study methods: Researchers report that nucleated cell counts were estimated from reference gene primer amplification. Using immunoSEQ multiplex PCR, the repertoire was profiled, and TCRdb retains in-frame clones only, with some absent. Clone size and V and J calls were adopted from that table, with D and trimming inferred from the DNA. The sample contains roughly 170,000 clones, around 74% of which appear only once. This clone was seen repeatedly, ten times or more. This TCR came from a woman aged 60 to 75 with COVID-19, enrolled during active disease. Sequenced input: peripheral blood.

Here the CDR3 reads CASSSRYTGINYGYTF. The CDR3 DNA reads as TGTGCCAGCAGTAGCCGATATACAGGAATTAACTATGGCTACACCTTC. The J gene is TRBJ1-2, the V gene TRBV28; tentative D call: TRBD1 (5 bases). V lost 5 bases, J lost 1 base, and 17 bases lay in between. The length of the CDR3 is 16 residues. The germline CDR1 and CDR2 sequences are MDHEN and SYDVKM.